This TCR beta chain appears in the sequencing data of a study of blood T cell repertoires in COVID-19. Sequenced by immunoSEQ multiplex PCR; TCRdb stores in-frame clones only, minus some. This sample has roughly 100,000 clones, with approximately 78% found just once. V shed 0 bases, J shed 8 bases, and the junction held 3 bases outside the gene matches. The length of the CDR3 is 14 residues. CDR1 and CDR2 (germline): SGHRS, YFSETQ. The material sequenced was peripheral blood. This TCR derives from a woman older than 75 with acute or convalescent COVID-19. The chain is built from TRBV5-1 and TRBJ1-4; 8 nucleotides agree with TRBD1. The CDR3 DNA follows: TGCGCCAGCAGCTTGGGGGGACAGGACGAAAAACTGTTTTTT. This encodes CASSLGGQDEKLFF.